Presented here are 22 T cell receptor beta chains from one specimen sequenced in a study of T cells in narcolepsy. TCRdb keeps only in-frame clones here, not all; method: immunoSEQ multiplex PCR. The sample records under 35,000 clones, roughly four fifths being singletons. Sequencing used memory (CD45RA-) CD4+ T cells from blood. The receptors shown here come from a human donor in good health.

The rearrangement joins TRBV19 to TRBJ1-2; no firm D call. Germline V gives CDR1 LNHDA, CDR2 SQIVND (reference sequence). CDR3 length equals 13 residues. The germline V and J ends were trimmed by 11 bases and 1 base, with 14 bases remaining between them. This CDR3 reads CASRDLLNYGYTF. CDR3 nucleotide sequence: TGTGCCTCCCGTGATCTCCTTAACTATGGCTACACCTTC.

The chain is built from TRBV5-6 and TRBJ1-3; TRBD1 matches at 9 bases. The V and J ends lost 4 bases and 4 bases, in that order; junction bases with no gene match: 9. The CDR3 is 16 amino acids. Germline CDR1 and CDR2: SGHDT and YYEEEE. For the CDR3, the DNA is TGTGCCAGCAGCCCGGGGGACAGGGCCCACGGAAACACCATATATTTT. This encodes CASSPGDRAHGNTIYF.

The genes are TRBV7-2 and TRBJ1-6; D is ambiguous. The V and J ends lost 5 bases and 7 bases respectively, with 18 bases between them. Germline CDR1 reads SGHTA; CDR2 reads FQGNSA. The CDR3 sequence is 16 residues long. CDR3 sequence reads: CASSRSLWGRNSPLHF. The CDR3 nucleotides read TGTGCCAGCAGCAGGTCATTATGGGGTCGGAATTCACCCCTCCACTTT. The full variable domain, completed using reference TRBV7-2 and TRBJ1-6, is GAGVSQSPSNKVTEKGKDVELRCDPISGHTALYWYRQSLGQGLEFLIYFQGNSAPDKSGLPSDRFSAERTGGSVSTLTIQRTQQEDSAVYLCASSRSLWGRNSPLHFGNGTRLTVT.

The J gene is TRBJ1-2, the V gene TRBV28, with 7 bases aligning to TRBD1. CDR1 MDHEN and CDR2 SYDVKM come from the germline V gene. The CDR3 consists of 17 residues. V shed 3 bases, J shed 7 bases, and the junction held 17 bases outside the gene matches. CDR3 protein: CASSLGIYRNRGSGYTF. CDR3 sequence (DNA): TGTGCCAGCAGTTTGGGTATTTATAGGAACAGGGGTAGTGGCTACACCTTC.

V gene TRBV28 combines with J gene TRBJ1-6; 9 bases agree with TRBD1. Losses at the gene ends were 2 bases for V and 5 bases for J; bases not matched to a gene: 7. Germline V CDR1 and CDR2: MDHEN, SYDVKM. The CDR3 loop spans 17 amino acids. The CDR3 DNA reads TGTGCCAGCAGTTTACCGGGACAGGGCGCCAATAATTCACCCCTCCACTTT. It is translated as CASSLPGQGANNSPLHF.

This clone was recorded only once. Distinct nucleotide sequences in the sample also encode this CDR3. This rearrangement joins TRBV11-3 to TRBJ2-5; no clear D gene. Germline V CDR1 and CDR2: SGHNT, YENEEA. Trimming left V 1 base short and J 3 bases short, with 12 bases between. The CDR3 contains 15 residues. The CDR3, as DNA: TGTGCCAGCAGCTTAGGCGGTCAAGGGAAAGAGACCCAGTACTTC. Amino acids: CASSLGGQGKETQYF.

The J gene is TRBJ2-3, the V gene TRBV18; D possibly corresponds to TRBD1 (7 bases). The V end was cut by 3 bases, the J end by 3 bases, with 10 bases between. The CDR3 runs 14 residues. Germline CDR1 and CDR2: KGHSH and LQKENI. CDR3 in DNA: TGTGCCAGCTCACCCCAGGGGGGAACAGATACGCAGTATTTT. Translation gives CASSPQGGTDTQYF.

Points on this clone: Other DNA sequences from this sample encode an identical CDR3 as well. CDR3 region: CASSLFSGELFF. The CDR3 nucleotides read TGTGCCAGCAGCCTGTTCTCCGGGGAGCTGTTTTTT. V gene TRBV7-2 combines with J gene TRBJ2-2; no clear D gene. The ends were cut back, 5 bases at V and 6 bases at J, with 7 bases in the middle. Germline V gene lookup returns CDR1 SGHTA and CDR2 FQGNSA. The CDR3 extends over 12 amino acids. Filled out from reference TRBV7-2 and TRBJ2-2, the complete variable domain reads GAGVSQSPSNKVTEKGKDVELRCDPISGHTALYWYRQSLGQGLEFLIYFQGNSAPDKSGLPSDRFSAERTGGSVSTLTIQRTQQEDSAVYLCASSLFSGELFFGEGSRLTVL.

This clone has just a few counts. The genes are TRBV6-5 and TRBJ2-6, with D unresolved. The V end lost 6 bases, the J end lost 4 bases, and 10 bases lay between the germline ends. The CDR3 spans 14 residues. Germline lookup yields CDR1 MNHEY and CDR2 SVGAGI. The DNA for the CDR3 is TGTGCCAGCAGCCCCGCCCCGGGGGCCAACGTCCTGACTTTC. Its protein is CASSPAPGANVLTF.

This clone was counted a single time. V is TRBV5-6 and J is TRBJ1-2; D is unclear. Germline lookup yields CDR1 SGHDT and CDR2 YYEEEE. V lost 7 bases, J lost 4 bases, and 8 bases lay in between. The CDR3 length is 11 residues. The CDR3 reads CASGILYGYTF. CDR3 nucleotides: TGTGCCAGCGGGATCCTCTATGGCTACACCTTC.

The chain is built from TRBV5-5 and TRBJ2-5; 7 positions match TRBD1. The J segment lost 5 bases and the V segment lost 3 bases, leaving 10 bases of the junction unmatched. From germline, CDR1 is SGHKS and CDR2 YYEKEE (reference sequence). This CDR3 contains 15 residues. The CDR3 here is CASSSGQVGWETQYF. The DNA of the CDR3 is TGTGCCAGCAGCTCCGGACAGGTGGGGTGGGAGACCCAGTACTTC.

The chain links TRBV15 to TRBJ2-3, with 7 nucleotides matching TRBD2. In germline, CDR1 is LNHNV, CDR2 YYDKDF (reference sequence). This CDR3 contains 16 residues. Trimming took 1 base from V and 5 from J; bases not matched to a gene: 9. CDR3 amino acids: CATSRVARGGEDTQYF. CDR3 DNA sequence: TGTGCCACCAGCAGAGTAGCGAGGGGAGGGGAAGATACGCAGTATTTT.

V gene TRBV28 combines with J gene TRBJ1-1; no clear D. V gave up 11 bases and J gave up 5 bases, with 15 bases separating them. Germline V gene lookup returns CDR1 MDHEN and CDR2 SYDVKM. This CDR3 has 12 amino acids. CDR3 protein: CASFGPWTEAFF. In DNA form, the CDR3 reads TGTGCCTCCTTCGGCCCCTGGACTGAAGCTTTCTTT.

This chain joins TRBV28 and TRBJ1-2; no definite D call. CDR1 and CDR2 (germline): MDHEN, SYDVKM. This CDR3 has 12 amino acids. With 2 bases removed from V and 8 bases from J, the gap between germline ends came to 9 bases. Written as DNA, the CDR3 is TGTGCCAGCAGTTTAGGGGTTAGGGGCTACACCTTC. Amino acid sequence: CASSLGVRGYTF.

This sequence joins TRBV6-5 and TRBJ1-4; the D gene is possibly TRBD1 (6 bases). The CDR3 consists of 15 residues. Germline loops: CDR1 MNHEY, CDR2 SVGAGI. Trimming removed 6 bases from V and 6 bases from J, with 17 bases in between. CDR3 sequence: CASRPSGVRDEKLFF. DNA of the CDR3: TGTGCCAGCAGACCTTCAGGGGTTCGGGATGAAAAACTGTTTTTT.

This clone was seen only once. The V and J genes are TRBV7-2 and TRBJ1-4; 8 nucleotides agree with TRBD1. CDR1 is SGHTA, CDR2 FQGNSA, per germline. After removal of 5 bases from V and 7 bases from J, the junction contained 6 bases not matched to a gene. The CDR3 covers 14 residues. CDR3 nucleotides: TGTGCCAGCAGCCAGACAGGGGCGAGTGAAAAACTGTTTTTT. This encodes CASSQTGASEKLFF.

In DNA, the CDR3 is TGCAGCGTTGCCCAGGGGGCCCACGAGCAGTACTTC. It yields the protein CSVAQGAHEQYF. The chain has TRBV29-1 and TRBJ2-7; 8 bases are shared with TRBD1. V was pared by 4 bases and J by 5 bases, with 4 bases of the junction left unmatched. The CDR3 spans 12 residues. The V gene's germline CDR1 is SQVTM and CDR2 ANQGSEA.

V is TRBV7-7 and J is TRBJ2-5; tentatively, D is TRBD1 (5 bases). The CDR3 has 13 amino acids. Germline V gene data show CDR1 as SSHAT and CDR2 as FNYEAQ (reference sequence). V dropped 5 bases and J dropped 3 bases, with 10 bases sitting between them. The CDR3, as DNA: TGTGCCAGCAGCAAGGGGCAGAAAGAGACCCAGTACTTC. Translating gives CASSKGQKETQYF.

The CDR3 is CASSPGQINTEAFF. In DNA, the CDR3 is TGTGCCAGCAGTCCCGGACAGATTAACACTGAAGCTTTCTTT. The chain joins TRBV27 to TRBJ1-1; D might be TRBD1 (6 bases). The CDR3 is made up of 14 amino acids. Germline CDR1 and CDR2: MNHEY and SMNVEV (reference sequence). The ends were cut back, 5 bases at V and 2 bases at J, with 12 bases in the middle.

This sequence joins TRBV5-1 and TRBJ1-1; D gene uncertain. CDR3 length: 15 residues. Trimming pared 4 bases from V and 0 bases from J, leaving 13 bases between. The germline V gene encodes CDR1 SGHRS and CDR2 YFSETQ. In nucleotides, the CDR3 is TGCGCCAGCAGCCTACTCCTCAGCGTGAACACTGAAGCTTTCTTT. Translation: CASSLLLSVNTEAFF.

The chain carries TRBV4-2 and TRBJ1-1, with unresolved D. V dropped 1 base and J dropped 6 bases, with 9 bases sitting between them. CDR3 length: 13 amino acids. Germline V gene data show CDR1 as LGHNA and CDR2 as YNFKEQ. CDR3 residues: CASSQGDGPEAFF. The CDR3, as DNA: TGTGCCAGCAGCCAAGGTGACGGCCCTGAAGCTTTCTTT.

The chain combines TRBV28 with TRBJ1-5; D not resolved. Germline V gene data show CDR1 as MDHEN and CDR2 as SYDVKM. The CDR3 sequence is 15 residues long. The V gene lost 3 bases and the J gene lost 0 bases, with 9 bases spanning the gap. The CDR3 here is CASSLTPDSNQPQHF. As DNA, the CDR3 is TGTGCCAGCAGTTTGACTCCAGATAGCAATCAGCCCCAGCATTTT.